This record looks at one T cell receptor beta chain sequence and its context. Its target is not known. Use of 60 Vbeta and 13 Jbeta primers characterized the PCR. The method was immunoSEQ multiplex PCR; TCRdb's version includes in-frame clones alone and lacks a portion of them. The sample contains some 160,000 clones, 65% to 80% of which appear only once. This entry belongs to a study of cytomegalovirus exposure and HLA in healthy donors. The CDR3 is 16 residues long. V dropped 2 bases and J dropped 0; count of bases not matched to a gene: 6. The germline CDR1 and CDR2 sequences are SGHTA and FQGNSA. Study results and caveats: Most CMV-associated TCR beta chains appeared HLA-restricted in a later analysis. According to a later analysis, donors in an Asian-associated ancestry cluster reportedly had fewer N-insertions than the approximately 730-donor mean.

This receptor was identified in a woman aged 25 to 45 in good health and CMV-seronegative. The sequenced material came from PBMCs. V gene TRBV7-2 combines with J gene TRBJ2-5; 7 bases map to TRBD1. CDR3 bases: TGTGCCAGCAGCTTAAGTGTGGGGACAGACCAAGAGACCCAGTACTTC. This sequence encodes CASSLSVGTDQETQYF.